This T cell receptor (beta chain) was captured by sequencing in a study of T cell repertoires in cytomegalovirus infection. Study summary: Epitope selection comprised recently identified HLA-C-restricted CMV epitopes and well-studied HLA-B-restricted CMV epitopes. Indicated by public TCR beta signatures were CMV infection and matching HLA type.

Comments on this clonotype: Its antigen remains unknown.

V shed 7 bases and J 3 bases; nucleotides not matched to a gene: 13. This CDR3 comprises 16 residues. Germline CDR1 reads MNHEY; CDR2 reads SMNVEV (reference sequence). TCRdb re-called the reads through MiXCR, storing one row per CDR3 protein. The table records about 340,000 distinct CDR3 sequences, almost 30% of them present only once. Study-level points and caveats: Summed frequency of shared TCR beta families picked out CMV carriers who also had the relevant HLA. The ex vivo response showed dominance by HLA-C-restricted CMV-specific TCR beta clonotypes.

Sequences were derived from cultured PBMCs, sampled from culture after CMV antigen stimulation. The TCR originated in a human donor in good health (CMV status not recorded). Some clones in this sample may be carry-over from other donors' samples. The V call is TRBV27, the J call TRBJ2-3, with TRBD1 identical over 7 bases. This chain's CDR3 is CASKRYGTEGTDTQYF. CDR3 nucleotides: TGTGCCAGCAAGCGTTACGGGACAGAGGGAACAGATACGCAGTATTTT.